These 2 T cell receptor beta chains originate from one sample sequenced in a study of PD-1 blockade in classical Hodgkin lymphoma. The protocol was immunoSEQ multiplex PCR, while the TCRdb copy is restricted to in-frame clones and leaves out a portion. This sample carries around 96,000 clones, around 80% of them seen once, and the ten largest clones take more than 10%. Each patient relapsed following autologous stem cell transplantation, and prior brentuximab vedotin exposure differed. Source: peripheral blood mononuclear cells (PBMCs), taken at baseline. The receptor set was obtained from a human donor with classical Hodgkin lymphoma.

The rearrangement links TRBV4-2 to TRBJ2-3; TRBD2 aligns across 8 bases. CDR1 is LGHNA and CDR2 is YNFKEQ in the germline V gene. This CDR3 contains 15 residues. Unmatched junction bases numbered 2, after V lost 1 base and J lost 2 bases. This CDR3 is CASSQVGRDTDTQYF. The CDR3 nucleotides read TGTGCCAGCAGCCAAGTCGGGAGGGACACAGATACGCAGTATTTT.

The chain carries TRBV15 and TRBJ1-1; tentatively, D is TRBD1 (5 bases). Germline V gene lookup returns CDR1 LNHNV and CDR2 YYDKDF (reference sequence). The CDR3 is 18 residues long. V lost 1 base and J lost 1, with 19 bases in between. CDR3 in amino acids: CATSRGGGGGVGNTEAFF. In DNA form, the CDR3 reads TGTGCCACCAGCAGAGGTGGGGGTGGAGGGGTTGGGAACACTGAAGCTTTCTTT.